Below, 12 T cell receptor beta chains from the same sample are listed, as sequenced in a study of CD8+ T cells in alopecia areata. Treatment described: oral pan-JAK inhibitor, 5-10 mg twice daily. Extracted RNA was reverse transcribed into cDNA, the sequencing template. Profiling relied on immunoSEQ multiplex PCR, and the TCRdb table lists in-frame clones only, not all of them. The table has 200,000 or so clones, less than 45% seen once; the top ten hold around 3%. Sample: CD4+ T cells sorted from blood, taken at roughly week 38, from a patient treated with tofacitinib. The receptors stem from a human donor with alopecia areata.

The chain combines TRBV4-2 with TRBJ2-1; 7 nucleotides agree with TRBD2. CDR1 is LGHNA, CDR2 YNFKEQ, per germline. The CDR3 loop spans 16 amino acids. The V gene end was trimmed by 1 base and the J gene end by 2 bases; junction bases not matched to a gene: 5. Written as DNA, the CDR3 is TGTGCCAGCAGCCAAGGTGTAGCGGGTACCTACAATGAGCAGTTCTTC. Translating it yields CASSQGVAGTYNEQFF.

V usage is TRBV29-1 and J usage is TRBJ2-2; 11 bases are a match to TRBD2. The CDR3 extends over 16 amino acids. The germline CDR1 and CDR2 sequences are SQVTM and ANQGSEA. The V segment lost 0 bases and the J segment 7 bases; nucleotides outside the gene matches: 7. This CDR3 reads CSVEDRTSGSNGELFF. CDR3 bases: TGCAGCGTTGAAGATAGGACTAGCGGGTCGAACGGGGAGCTGTTTTTT.

The CDR3 DNA follows: TGTGCCTGGAATCAGGGGCGGAATCAGCCCCAGCATTTT. Residues: CAWNQGRNQPQHF. V is TRBV30 and J is TRBJ1-5, with a tentative D call TRBD1 (6 bases). The CDR3 is made up of 13 amino acids. Germline V gene data show CDR1 as GTSNPN and CDR2 as SVGIG (reference sequence). V was cut by 4 bases and J by 4 bases, with 11 bases left in between.

This clone was observed a handful of times. The V call is TRBV5-1, the J call TRBJ1-1; D is uncertain. Trimming stripped 4 bases from V and 0 bases from J, with 16 bases between. The length of the CDR3 is 16 residues. In germline, CDR1 is SGHRS, CDR2 YFSETQ. This chain's CDR3 is CASSLIGLAMNTEAFF. For the CDR3, the DNA is TGCGCCAGCAGCCTGATCGGCCTCGCTATGAACACTGAAGCTTTCTTT. Together with reference TRBV5-1 and TRBJ1-1, the CDR3 gives the full variable domain: KAGVTQTPRYLIKTRGQQVTLSCSPISGHRSVSWYQQTPGQGLQFLFEYFSETQRNKGNFPGRFSGRQFSNSRSEMNVSTLELGDSALYLCASSLIGLAMNTEAFFGQGTRLTVV.

The chain uses TRBV29-1 and TRBJ2-7, with D perhaps given as TRBD1 or TRBD2 (5 bases each). The CDR3 is 14 amino acids. Germline assignment: CDR1 SQVTM and CDR2 ANQGSEA. V was clipped by 6 bases and J by 2 bases, with 17 bases between them. This chain's CDR3 is CSVASGTAAYEQYF. CDR3 nucleotides: TGCAGCGTCGCCTCCGGGACGGCCGCCTACGAGCAGTACTTC.

The chain couples TRBV25-1 to TRBJ2-3; D is unresolved. CDR1 MGHDK and CDR2 SYGVNS come from the germline V gene. V lost 4 bases, J lost 5 bases, and 16 bases lay in between. The CDR3 has 15 residues. The CDR3 DNA follows: TGTGCCAGCAGTGGCGTAAGAGTTCGGGTAGATACGCAGTATTTT. Amino acids: CASSGVRVRVDTQYF.

V and J are TRBV5-1 and TRBJ2-7, with D tentatively TRBD2 (6 bases). CDR3 length equals 13 residues. Trimming removed 2 bases at V and 5 bases at J, with 11 bases between. Germline CDR1 and CDR2: SGHRS and YFSETQ. CDR3 protein: CASSLVSGDEQYF. For the CDR3, the DNA is TGCGCCAGCAGCTTAGTGTCGGGGGACGAGCAGTACTTC. The full variable domain, with the rest looked up from reference TRBV5-1 and TRBJ2-7, is KAGVTQTPRYLIKTRGQQVTLSCSPISGHRSVSWYQQTPGQGLQFLFEYFSETQRNKGNFPGRFSGRQFSNSRSEMNVSTLELGDSALYLCASSLVSGDEQYFGPGTRLTVT.

This clone came up a few times. This chain connects TRBV29-1 to TRBJ2-3; D may be TRBD2 (5 bases). This CDR3 spans 14 amino acids. V lost 7 bases and J 3 bases, leaving 17 bases between the germline ends. Germline CDR1 reads SQVTM; CDR2 reads ANQGSEA. This CDR3 is CSGTPTSGTDTQYF. CDR3 nucleotides: TGCAGCGGAACACCCACGTCGGGGACAGATACGCAGTATTTT.

In this sample, this clone turned up many times. The V gene is TRBV7-3, the J gene TRBJ2-5; 12 nucleotides align to TRBD2. The V segment lost 5 bases and the J segment 5 bases; nucleotides outside the gene matches: 6. Germline CDR1 SGHTA, CDR2 FQGTGA. There are 15 residues in the CDR3. CDR3 residues: CASSPTSGSSETQYF. CDR3 DNA sequence: TGTGCCAGCAGCCCGACTAGCGGGAGCTCGGAGACCCAGTACTTC.

The chain is built from TRBV6-6 and TRBJ1-1, with D unresolved. CDR1 and CDR2 from the germline V gene are MNHNY and SVGAGI (reference sequence). Trimming cost V 7 bases and J 1 base, with 4 bases left between them. The CDR3 totals 11 residues. The CDR3 protein is CASTANTEAFF. The CDR3 DNA sequence: TGTGCCAGCACCGCGAACACTGAAGCTTTCTTT.

The chain carries TRBV25-1 and TRBJ2-3; D uncertain. The length of the CDR3 is 15 residues. Germline CDR1 reads MGHDK; CDR2 reads SYGVNS. Between the trimmed V and J ends, which lost 5 bases and 4 bases, there was a span of 16 bases. CDR3 region: CASSLPGLIPDTQYF. CDR3 DNA sequence: TGTGCCAGCAGTTTACCCGGCCTTATCCCAGATACGCAGTATTTT.

This clone was counted between two and nine times. This chain joins TRBV12-5 and TRBJ2-7; 7 bases agree with TRBD1. The CDR3 spans 15 residues. V lost 3 bases to trimming and J lost 0 bases; unmatched junction nucleotides: 5. Per the germline V gene, CDR1 is LGHNT and CDR2 is FRNRAP. The CDR3, as DNA: TGTGCTAGTGGTTTCTGGACAGGCCTCTCCTACGAGCAGTACTTC. This translates into CASGFWTGLSYEQYF.